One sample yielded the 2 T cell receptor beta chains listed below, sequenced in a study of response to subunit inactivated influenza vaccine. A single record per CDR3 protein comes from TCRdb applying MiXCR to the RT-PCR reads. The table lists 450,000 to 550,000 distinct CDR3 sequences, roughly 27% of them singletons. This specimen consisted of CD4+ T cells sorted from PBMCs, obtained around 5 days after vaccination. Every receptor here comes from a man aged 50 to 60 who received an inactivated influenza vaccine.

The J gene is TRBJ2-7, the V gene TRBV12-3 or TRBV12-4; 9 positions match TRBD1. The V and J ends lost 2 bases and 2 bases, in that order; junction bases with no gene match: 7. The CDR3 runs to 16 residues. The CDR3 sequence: CASSLRMGQGPYEQYF. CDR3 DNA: TGTGCCAGCAGTTTAAGAATGGGACAGGGTCCCTACGAGCAGTACTTC.

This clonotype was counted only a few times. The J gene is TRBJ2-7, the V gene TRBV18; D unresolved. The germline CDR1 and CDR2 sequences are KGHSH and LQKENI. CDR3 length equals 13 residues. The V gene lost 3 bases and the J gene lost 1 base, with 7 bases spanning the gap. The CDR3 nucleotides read TGTGCCAGCTCACCTGGGTTTTCCTACGAGCAGTACTTC. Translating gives CASSPGFSYEQYF.